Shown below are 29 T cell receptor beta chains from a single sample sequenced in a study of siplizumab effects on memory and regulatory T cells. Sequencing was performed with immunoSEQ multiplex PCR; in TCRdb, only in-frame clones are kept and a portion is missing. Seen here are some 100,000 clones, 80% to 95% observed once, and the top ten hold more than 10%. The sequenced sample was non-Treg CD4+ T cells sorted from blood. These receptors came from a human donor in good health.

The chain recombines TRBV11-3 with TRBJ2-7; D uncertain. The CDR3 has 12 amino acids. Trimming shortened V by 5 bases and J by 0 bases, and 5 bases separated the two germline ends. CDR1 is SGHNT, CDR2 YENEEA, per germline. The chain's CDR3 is CASSQSSYEQYF. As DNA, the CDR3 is TGTGCCAGCAGCCAGAGCTCCTACGAGCAGTACTTC.

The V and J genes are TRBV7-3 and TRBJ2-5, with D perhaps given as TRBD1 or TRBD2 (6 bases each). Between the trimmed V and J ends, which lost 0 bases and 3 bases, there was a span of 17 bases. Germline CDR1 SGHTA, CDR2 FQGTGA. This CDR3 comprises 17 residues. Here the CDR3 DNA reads TGTGCCAGCAGCTTAACGGTGGGGGGCCTAGGGGAAGAGACCCAGTACTTC. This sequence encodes CASSLTVGGLGEETQYF. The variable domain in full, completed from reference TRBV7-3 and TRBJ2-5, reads GAGVSQTPSNKVTEKGKYVELRCDPISGHTALYWYRQSLGQGPEFLIYFQGTGAADDSGLPNDRFFAVRPEGSVSTLKIQRTERGDSAVYLCASSLTVGGLGEETQYFGPGTRLLVL.

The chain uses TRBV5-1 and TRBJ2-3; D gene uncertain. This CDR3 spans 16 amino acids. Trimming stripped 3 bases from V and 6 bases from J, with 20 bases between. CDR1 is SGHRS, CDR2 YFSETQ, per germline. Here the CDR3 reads CASSSEESALQDTQYF. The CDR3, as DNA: TGCGCCAGCAGCTCAGAGGAGTCCGCTCTCCAGGATACGCAGTATTTT. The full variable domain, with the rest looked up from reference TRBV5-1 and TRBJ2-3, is KAGVTQTPRYLIKTRGQQVTLSCSPISGHRSVSWYQQTPGQGLQFLFEYFSETQRNKGNFPGRFSGRQFSNSRSEMNVSTLELGDSALYLCASSSEESALQDTQYFGPGTRLTVL.

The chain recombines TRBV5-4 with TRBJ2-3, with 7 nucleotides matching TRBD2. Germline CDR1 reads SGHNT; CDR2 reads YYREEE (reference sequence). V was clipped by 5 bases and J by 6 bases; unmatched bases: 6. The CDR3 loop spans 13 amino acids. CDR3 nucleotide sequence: TGTGCCAGCAGAGCGGGATTGACGGATACGCAGTATTTT. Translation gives CASRAGLTDTQYF.

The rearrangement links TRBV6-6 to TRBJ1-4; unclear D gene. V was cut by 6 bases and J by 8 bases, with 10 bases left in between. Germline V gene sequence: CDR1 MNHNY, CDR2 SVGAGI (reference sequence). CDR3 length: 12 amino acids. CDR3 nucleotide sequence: TGTGCCAGCAGGGGCCTGGGGGAAAAACTGTTTTTT. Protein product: CASRGLGEKLFF.

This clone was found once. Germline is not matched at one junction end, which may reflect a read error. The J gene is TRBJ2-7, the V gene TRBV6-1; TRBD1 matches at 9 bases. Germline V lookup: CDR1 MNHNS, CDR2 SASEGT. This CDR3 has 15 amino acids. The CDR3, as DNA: TGTGCCAGCAGCACAGCCGGGACAGGGCCCTACGAGCAGTGCTTC. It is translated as CASSTAGTGPYEQCF.

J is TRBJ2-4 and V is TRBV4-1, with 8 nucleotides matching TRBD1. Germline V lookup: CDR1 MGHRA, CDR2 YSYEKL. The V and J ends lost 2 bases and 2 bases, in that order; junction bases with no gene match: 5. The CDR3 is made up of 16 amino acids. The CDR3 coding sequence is TGCGCCAGCAGCCAACCTCGGACAGGGCCCAAAAACATTCAGTACTTC. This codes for CASSQPRTGPKNIQYF.

CDR3 DNA sequence: TGTGCCACCAGCAAGGACGGAAGCTATGGCTACACCTTC. This gives the protein CATSKDGSYGYTF. The V call is TRBV15, the J call TRBJ1-2; D ambiguous. V lost 4 bases and J lost 4, with 10 bases in between. This CDR3 comprises 13 residues. Germline CDR1 is LNHNV and CDR2 is YYDKDF (reference sequence).

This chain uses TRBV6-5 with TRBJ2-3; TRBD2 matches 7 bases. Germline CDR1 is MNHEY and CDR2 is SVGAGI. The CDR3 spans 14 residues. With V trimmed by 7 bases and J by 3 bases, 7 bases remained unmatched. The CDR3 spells CASKPRESTDTQYF. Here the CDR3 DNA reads TGTGCCAGCAAGCCGCGGGAGAGTACAGATACGCAGTATTTT.

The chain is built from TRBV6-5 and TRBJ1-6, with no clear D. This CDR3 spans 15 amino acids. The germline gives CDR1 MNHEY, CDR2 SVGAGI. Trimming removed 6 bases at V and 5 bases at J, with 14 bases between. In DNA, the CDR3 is TGTGCCAGCAGCGCGACGAGGGCCCATAATTCACCCCTCCACTTT. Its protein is CASSATRAHNSPLHF.

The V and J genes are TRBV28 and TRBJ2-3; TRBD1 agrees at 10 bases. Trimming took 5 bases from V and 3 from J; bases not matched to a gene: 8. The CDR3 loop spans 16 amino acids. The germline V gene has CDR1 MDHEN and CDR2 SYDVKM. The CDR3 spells CASSKRQGANTDTQYF. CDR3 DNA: TGTGCCAGCAGTAAACGACAGGGGGCCAATACAGATACGCAGTATTTT.

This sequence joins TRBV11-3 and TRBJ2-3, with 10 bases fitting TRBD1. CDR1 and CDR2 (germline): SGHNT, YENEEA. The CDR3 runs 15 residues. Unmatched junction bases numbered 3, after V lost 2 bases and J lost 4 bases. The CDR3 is CASSLRDRGADTQYF. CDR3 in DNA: TGTGCCAGCAGCTTAAGGGACAGGGGCGCAGATACGCAGTATTTT.

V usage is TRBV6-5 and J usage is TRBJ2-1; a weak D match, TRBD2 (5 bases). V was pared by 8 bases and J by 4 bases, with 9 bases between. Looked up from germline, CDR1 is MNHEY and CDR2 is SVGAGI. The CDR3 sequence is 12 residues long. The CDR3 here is CASGRTYNEQFF. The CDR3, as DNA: TGTGCCAGCGGGCGGACTTACAATGAGCAGTTCTTC.

The CDR3 protein is CASSARWTITNTGELFF. The DNA of the CDR3 is TGTGCCAGCAGTGCACGGTGGACCATTACGAACACCGGGGAGCTGTTTTTT. The chain is built from TRBV6-1 and TRBJ2-2; D not certain. Trimming cost V 4 bases and J 0 bases, with 15 bases left between them. The CDR3 totals 17 residues. The germline V gene has CDR1 MNHNS and CDR2 SASEGT.

Written as DNA, the CDR3 is TGTGCCAGCGGGAAGATACAGGATCATCAGCCCCAGCATTTT. It yields the protein CASGKIQDHQPQHF. The V call is TRBV28, the J call TRBJ1-5, with D possibly TRBD1 on 5 matching bases. The CDR3 totals 14 residues. V was trimmed by 8 bases and J by 5 bases, leaving 16 bases between them. Germline V gene data show CDR1 as MDHEN and CDR2 as SYDVKM.

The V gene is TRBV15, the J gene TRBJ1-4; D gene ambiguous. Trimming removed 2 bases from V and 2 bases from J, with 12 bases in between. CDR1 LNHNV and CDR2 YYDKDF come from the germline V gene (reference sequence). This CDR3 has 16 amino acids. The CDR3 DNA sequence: TGTGCCACCAGCAGATCAGTAGCGACGACTAATGAAAAACTGTTTTTT. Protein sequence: CATSRSVATTNEKLFF.

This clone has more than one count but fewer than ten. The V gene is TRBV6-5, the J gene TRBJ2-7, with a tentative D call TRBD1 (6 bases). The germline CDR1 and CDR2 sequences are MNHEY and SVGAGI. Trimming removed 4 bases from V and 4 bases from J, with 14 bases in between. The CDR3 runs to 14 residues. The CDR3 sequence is CASSLQGSRYEQYF. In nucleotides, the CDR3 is TGTGCCAGCAGTTTACAGGGAAGTAGGTACGAGCAGTACTTC.

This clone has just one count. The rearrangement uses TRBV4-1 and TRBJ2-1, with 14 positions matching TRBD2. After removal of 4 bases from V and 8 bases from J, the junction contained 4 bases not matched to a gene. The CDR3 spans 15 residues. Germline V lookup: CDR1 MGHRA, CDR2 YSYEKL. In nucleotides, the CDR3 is TGCGCCAGCAGCCTTGGGACTAGCGGGAGCTATGAGCAGTTCTTC. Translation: CASSLGTSGSYEQFF.

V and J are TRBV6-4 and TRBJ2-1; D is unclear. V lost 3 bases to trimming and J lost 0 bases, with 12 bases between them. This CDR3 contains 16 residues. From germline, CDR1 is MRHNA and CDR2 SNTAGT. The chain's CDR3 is CASSERWASSYNEQFF. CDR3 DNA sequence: TGTGCCAGCAGTGAGAGGTGGGCTAGCTCCTACAATGAGCAGTTCTTC.

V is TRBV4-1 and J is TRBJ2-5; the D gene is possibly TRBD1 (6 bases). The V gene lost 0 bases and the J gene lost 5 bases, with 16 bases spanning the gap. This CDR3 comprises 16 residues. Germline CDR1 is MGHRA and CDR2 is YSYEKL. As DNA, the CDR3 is TGCGCCAGCAGCCAAGAGCGTTTGGGGGCTAGGGAGACCCAGTACTTC. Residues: CASSQERLGARETQYF.

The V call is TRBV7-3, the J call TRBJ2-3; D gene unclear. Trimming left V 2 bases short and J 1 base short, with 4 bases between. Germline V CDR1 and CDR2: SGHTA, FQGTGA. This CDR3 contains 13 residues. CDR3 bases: TGTGCCAGCAGCTTAGGCGGCACAGATACGCAGTATTTT. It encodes CASSLGGTDTQYF.

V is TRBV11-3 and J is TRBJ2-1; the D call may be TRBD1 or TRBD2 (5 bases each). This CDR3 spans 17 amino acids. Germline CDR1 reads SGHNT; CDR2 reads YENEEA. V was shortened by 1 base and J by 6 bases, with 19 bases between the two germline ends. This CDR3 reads CASSLVSGAGFRNEQFF. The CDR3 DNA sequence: TGTGCCAGCAGCTTAGTTTCCGGGGCCGGATTTCGCAATGAGCAGTTCTTC.

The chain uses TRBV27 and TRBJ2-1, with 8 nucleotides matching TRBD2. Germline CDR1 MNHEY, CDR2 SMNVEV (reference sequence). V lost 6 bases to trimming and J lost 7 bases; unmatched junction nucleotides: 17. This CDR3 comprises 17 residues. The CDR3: CASSRQRSGRLPNEQFF. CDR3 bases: TGTGCCAGCAGCCGCCAGAGGAGCGGGAGACTCCCTAATGAGCAGTTCTTC.

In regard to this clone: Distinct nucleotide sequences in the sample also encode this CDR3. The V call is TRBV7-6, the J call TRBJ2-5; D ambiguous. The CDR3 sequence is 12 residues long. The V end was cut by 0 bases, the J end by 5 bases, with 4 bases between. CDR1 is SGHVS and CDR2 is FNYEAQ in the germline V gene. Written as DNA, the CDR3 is TGTGCCAGCAGCTTAGCGGGCGAGACCCAGTACTTC. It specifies CASSLAGETQYF.

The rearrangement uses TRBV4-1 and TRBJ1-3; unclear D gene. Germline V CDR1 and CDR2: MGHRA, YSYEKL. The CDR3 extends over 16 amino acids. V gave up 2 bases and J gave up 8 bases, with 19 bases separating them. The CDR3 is CASSQIAAAFQHTIYF. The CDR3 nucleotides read TGCGCCAGCAGCCAAATCGCGGCAGCCTTTCAGCACACCATATATTTT.

In DNA, the CDR3 is TGTGCCAGCAGCTCAGACAAAGCCCACTCCTACGAGCAGTACTTC. Amino acid sequence: CASSSDKAHSYEQYF. J is TRBJ2-5 and V is TRBV13; D gene unclear. Near its end, the DNA agrees better with TRBJ2-7, so the J call may be wrong. Germline V lookup: CDR1 PRHDT, CDR2 FYEKMQ (reference sequence). The CDR3 contains 15 residues.

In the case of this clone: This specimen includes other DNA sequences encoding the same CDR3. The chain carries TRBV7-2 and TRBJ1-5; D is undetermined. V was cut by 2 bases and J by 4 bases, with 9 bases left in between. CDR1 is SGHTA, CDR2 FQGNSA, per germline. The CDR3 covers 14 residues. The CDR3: CASSLFPGNQPQHF. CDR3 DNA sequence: TGTGCCAGCAGCTTATTCCCTGGAAATCAGCCCCAGCATTTT.

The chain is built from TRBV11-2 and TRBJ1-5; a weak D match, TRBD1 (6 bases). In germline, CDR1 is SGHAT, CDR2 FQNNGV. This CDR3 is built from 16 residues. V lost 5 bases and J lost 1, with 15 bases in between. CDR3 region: CASSHSTGPSNQPQHF. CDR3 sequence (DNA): TGTGCCAGCAGCCACTCAACAGGGCCGAGCAATCAGCCCCAGCATTTT.

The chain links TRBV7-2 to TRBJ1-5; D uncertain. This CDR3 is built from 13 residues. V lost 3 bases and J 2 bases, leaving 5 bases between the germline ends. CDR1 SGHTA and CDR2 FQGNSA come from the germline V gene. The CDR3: CASSFWGNQPQHF. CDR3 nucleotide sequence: TGTGCCAGCAGCTTCTGGGGCAATCAGCCCCAGCATTTT.